A single sample is the source of the 4 T cell receptor beta chains below, sequenced in a study of blood T cell repertoires in COVID-19. Sequenced by immunoSEQ multiplex PCR; TCRdb stores in-frame clones only, minus some. In the table there are roughly 100,000 clones, more than 60% of which are singletons. Sample: peripheral blood. Source of these receptors: a man between 65 and 85 years old with active or convalescent COVID-19.

The chain carries TRBV5-1 and TRBJ2-7, with TRBD1 matching over 8 bases. The CDR3 runs to 13 residues. J was trimmed by 2 bases and V by 4 bases; bases with no gene match: 2. Germline CDR1 and CDR2: SGHRS and YFSETQ. Here the CDR3 reads CASSQGQAYEQYF. In nucleotides, the CDR3 is TGCGCCAGCAGCCAGGGACAGGCCTACGAGCAGTACTTC. Combining the CDR3 with reference TRBV5-1 and TRBJ2-7 gives the whole variable domain KAGVTQTPRYLIKTRGQQVTLSCSPISGHRSVSWYQQTPGQGLQFLFEYFSETQRNKGNFPGRFSGRQFSNSRSEMNVSTLELGDSALYLCASSQGQAYEQYFGPGTRLTVT.

This clone occurred a few times. The gene calls are TRBV4-1 and TRBJ1-2; weak D call: TRBD1 (6 bases). This CDR3 is built from 15 residues. The germline gives CDR1 MGHRA, CDR2 YSYEKL. The V gene lost 0 bases and the J gene lost 3 bases, with 11 bases spanning the gap. Written as DNA, the CDR3 is TGCGCCAGCAGCCAAGAATACAGGGTGTACTATGGCTACACCTTC. Amino acids: CASSQEYRVYYGYTF.

The chain combines TRBV24-1 with TRBJ1-5; TRBD1 matches at 7 bases. Germline V gene sequence: CDR1 KGHDR, CDR2 SFDVKD. This CDR3 spans 15 amino acids. V gave up 2 bases and J gave up 4 bases; unmatched junction bases: 4. Here the CDR3 reads CATSDSRQGNQPQHF. The CDR3 DNA sequence: TGTGCCACCAGTGATTCCCGACAGGGAAATCAGCCCCAGCATTTT.

V gene TRBV6-6 combines with J gene TRBJ2-5; 15 bases map to TRBD2. Germline CDR1 reads MNHNY; CDR2 reads SVGAGI (reference sequence). V lost 5 bases and J lost 5; bases outside the gene matches: 12. The CDR3 consists of 18 residues. CDR3 sequence: CASSLTGLAGGPFETQYF. CDR3 sequence (DNA): TGTGCCAGCAGTCTGACAGGACTAGCGGGAGGGCCATTTGAGACCCAGTACTTC.